This T cell receptor (beta chain) stems from a study of Ad26.COV2.S vaccination and SARS-CoV-2 variants. This clone appeared a single time. Sequencing was performed with immunoSEQ multiplex PCR; in TCRdb, only in-frame clones are kept and a portion is missing. Seen here are roughly 180,000 clones, around nine tenths observed once, and the top ten hold 5.5% to 6%. CDR1 is LGHDT and CDR2 is YNNKEL in the germline V gene (reference sequence). This CDR3 comprises 15 residues. V lost 3 bases, J lost 7 bases, and 7 bases stayed unmatched. The V and J genes are TRBV3-1 (or the pseudogene TRBV3-2) and TRBJ2-1, with 9 positions matching TRBD2. The sequenced sample was peripheral blood, obtained after recovery from COVID-19. This receptor was taken from a human donor who had recovered from COVID-19. The CDR3 loop reads CASSQSGTSLNEQFF. For the CDR3, the DNA is TGTGCCAGCAGCCAGTCCGGGACTAGCCTGAATGAGCAGTTCTTC.